The sequence of this T cell receptor (beta chain) was determined in a study of cytomegalovirus exposure and HLA in healthy donors. Across the study: The platform used for the 120 validation repertoires matched that of the 500 to 850 first-cohort repertoires, a later analysis reported. Study results and limitations: Cytomegalovirus association was assigned to 150 to 200 TCR beta chains. Subsequent analysis found a tendency for first-cohort TCR clusters to co-occur within the 95 to 150 validation repertoires.

Separate from the 666-subject first cohort was the approximately 120-subject validation cohort, to which the donors belonged. The V end lost 5 bases, the J end lost 8 bases, and 13 bases lay between the germline ends. Germline V gene lookup returns CDR1 LGHNT and CDR2 FRNRAP. This CDR3 contains 13 residues. About this clone: The antigen is not known.

Here immunoSEQ multiplex PCR was the method, and the copy in TCRdb shows in-frame clones only, minus some. The data contain about 73,000 clones, 94% of them seen just once; the ten biggest clones take up approximately 0.99%. The chain couples TRBV12-5 to TRBJ2-1; perhaps TRBD2 as D (5 bases). The TCR originated in a woman aged 18-29 years in good health and CMV-seronegative. What was sequenced was PBMCs. The CDR3 DNA sequence: TGTGCTAGTGGTCCCGGGGAGCGACATGAGCAGTTCTTC. It codes for CASGPGERHEQFF.